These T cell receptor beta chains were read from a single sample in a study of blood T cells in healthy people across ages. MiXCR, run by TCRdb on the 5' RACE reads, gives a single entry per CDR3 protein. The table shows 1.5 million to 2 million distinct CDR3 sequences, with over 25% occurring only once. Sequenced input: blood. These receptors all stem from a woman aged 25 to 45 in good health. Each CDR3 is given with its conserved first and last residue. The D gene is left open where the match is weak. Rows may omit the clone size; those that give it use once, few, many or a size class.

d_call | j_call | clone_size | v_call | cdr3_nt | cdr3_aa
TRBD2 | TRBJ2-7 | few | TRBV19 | TGTGCCAGTAGTGCCCGTAAAGGACTAGCGGGAGACGAGCAGTACTTC | CASSARKGLAGDEQYF
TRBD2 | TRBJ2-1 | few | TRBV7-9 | TGTGCCAGCAGGGCGACTAGCGGGTATTACAATGAGCAGTTCTTC | CASRATSGYYNEQFF
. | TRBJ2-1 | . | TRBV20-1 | TGCAGTGCTAGAGCGGGAAAGTTCGGCAATGAGCAGTTCTTC | CSARAGKFGNEQFF
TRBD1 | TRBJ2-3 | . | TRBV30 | TGTGCCTGGAGGGACAGACAGGGGAATCTTTGGGATACGCAGTATTTT | CAWRDRQGNLWDTQYF
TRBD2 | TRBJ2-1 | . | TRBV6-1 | TGTGCCAGCCTGGCCGGCGGGAGCTCCTACAATGAGCAGTTCTTC | CASLAGGSSYNEQFF
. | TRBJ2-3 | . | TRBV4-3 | TGCGCCAGCAGCCAGGGATACAGAACTAGCACAGATACGCAGTATTTT | CASSQGYRTSTDTQYF
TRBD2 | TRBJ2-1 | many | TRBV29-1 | TGCAGCGTCCATCGCCCCGGGACTAGCGGGAACAATGAGCAGTTCTTC | CSVHRPGTSGNNEQFF
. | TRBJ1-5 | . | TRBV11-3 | TGTGCCAGCAACCGGGTACTCTATAGCAATCAGCCCCAGCATTTT | CASNRVLYSNQPQHF
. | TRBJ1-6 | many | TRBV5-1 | TGCGCCAGCAGCTTGGAGCGGACGGAGAATTCACCCCTCCACTTT | CASSLERTENSPLHF
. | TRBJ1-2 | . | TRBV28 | TGTGCCAGCAGCCTAGTTAATCCGATTAACTATGGTTACACCTTC | CASSLVNPINYGYTF
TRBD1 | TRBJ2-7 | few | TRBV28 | TGTGCCAGCACCACTTGGTCGGACAGGAGCTCCTACGAGCAGTACTTC | CASTTWSDRSSYEQYF
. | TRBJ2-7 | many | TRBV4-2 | TGTGCCAGCAGCCAAGAGGTACGGGTGAACTACGAGCAGTACTTC | CASSQEVRVNYEQYF
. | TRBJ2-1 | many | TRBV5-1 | TGCGCCAGCAGCGCGGAGGGTGCTGAGCAGTTCTTC | CASSAEGAEQFF
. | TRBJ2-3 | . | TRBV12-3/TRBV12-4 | TGTGCCAGCAGTTTGTCCGGGGGCCGATCCGATACGCAGTATTTT | CASSLSGGRSDTQYF
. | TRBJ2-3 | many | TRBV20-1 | TGCAGTGCTTACGGGGACAGGGCTCGGAGCGGGAGTTGGGATACGCAGTATTTT | CSAYGDRARSGSWDTQYF
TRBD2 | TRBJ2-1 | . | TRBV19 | TGTGCCAGTAGCAGGGGGACTAGCGGGAGGCCCAGTCGTGAGCAGTTCTTC | CASSRGTSGRPSREQFF
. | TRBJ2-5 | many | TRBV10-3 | TGTGCCATCAGTGAGTCGACGGGGGAGACCCAGTACTTC | CAISESTGETQYF
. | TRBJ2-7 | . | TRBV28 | TGTGCCAGCAGCCTTGGGGCTGTGGACGAGCAGTACTTC | CASSLGAVDEQYF
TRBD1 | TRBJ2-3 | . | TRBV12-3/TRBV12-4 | TGTGCCAGCAGTGCTGGGACAGGGGTAATTATCGCAGATACGCAGTATTTT | CASSAGTGVIIADTQYF
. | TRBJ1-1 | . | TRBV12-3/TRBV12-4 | TGTGCCAGCAGTAAAGCAGATGAAGCTTTCTTT | CASSKADEAFF
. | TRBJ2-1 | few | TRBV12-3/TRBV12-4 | TGTGCCAGCCGGCGGCGAGGGTACAATGAGCAGTTCTTC | CASRRRGYNEQFF
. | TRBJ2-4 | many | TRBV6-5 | TGTGCCAGCAGGCAGTGGGCCAAAAACATTCAGTACTTC | CASRQWAKNIQYF